One T cell receptor (beta chain) is described in this entry. Its specificity is unknown. A read error may account for a junction end that differs from germline. Produced via immunoSEQ multiplex PCR; TCRdb's table is partial and in-frame only. The repertoire includes 35,000 to 45,000 clones, roughly 92% of them detected once, and approximately 7% sits in the top ten. Germline lookup yields CDR1 SNHLY and CDR2 FYNNEI. This CDR3 is built from 12 residues. These data originate in a study of T cells in localized non-small cell lung cancer. Notes on the study in general: Heterogeneity remains possible, as sequencing covered one tumor region only. Longer overall survival was seen with higher T cell density measured in blood.

The TCR comes from a female donor over 55 with stage I lung adenocarcinoma. The sample consisted of peripheral blood, taken before any cancer treatment. J is TRBJ2-1 and V is TRBV2; TRBD2 aligns across 8 bases. CDR3: CASSGTSGVGVF. The CDR3 nucleotides are TGTGCCAGCAGCGGTACTAGCGGCGTGGGAGTCTTC.